The present entry profiles one T cell receptor (beta chain) with its context. CDR1 and CDR2 from the germline V gene are LNHNV and YYDKDF (reference sequence). The CDR3 loop spans 15 amino acids. The V and J ends lost 1 base and 4 bases, in that order; junction bases with no gene match: 6. Sequencing used immunoSEQ multiplex PCR; TCRdb keeps in-frame clones, though not all of them. This table has approximately 100,000 clones, approximately 96% appearing once. These data come from a study of technical replicates of blood from several donors. This receptor was obtained from a human donor in good health. This chain connects TRBV15 to TRBJ2-7, with 8 bases that match TRBD2. The material sequenced was T cells isolated from PBMCs. The CDR3, as DNA: TGTGCCACCAGCAGAGGCGGGGGGCAGGGTTACGAGCAGTACTTC. As protein: CATSRGGGQGYEQYF.